The clone carrying this T cell receptor (beta chain) has just a few counts. This entry is derived from a study of shared clonotypes between healthy human individuals. Measured with immunoSEQ multiplex PCR; TCRdb has only the in-frame clones, and not every one. The table shows about 2.4 million clones, with around nine tenths occurring only once. Deletions cut 8 bases from V and 7 bases from J, with 14 bases between. Germline assignment: CDR1 MNHEY and CDR2 SMNVEV (reference sequence). CDR3 length equals 12 residues. The TCR sequence derives from a man aged 18 to 29 in good health. The sequenced material came from naive CD4+ T cells sorted from blood. Specified subset: CD45RA+ positively selected. The V and J genes are TRBV27 and TRBJ1-2; D call uncertain. CDR3 amino acids: CASSNSAGGYTF. The CDR3 DNA reads as TGTGCCAGCTCAAACTCCGCGGGTGGCTACACCTTC.